A single sample is the source of the 13 T cell receptor beta chains below, sequenced in a study of shared clonotypes between healthy human individuals. TCRdb keeps only in-frame clones here, not all; method: immunoSEQ multiplex PCR. This table holds hundreds of thousands of clones, around 72% found once. Sequences were obtained from memory CD4+ T cells sorted from blood. Subset specified: CD45RA-negative fraction. Source of these receptors: a man aged 25 to 45 in good health.

The chain couples TRBV5-1 to TRBJ2-5; D gene ambiguous. V shed 4 bases and J shed 5 bases, with 15 bases lying between them. From germline, CDR1 is SGHRS and CDR2 YFSETQ. The CDR3 covers 14 residues. As DNA, the CDR3 is TGCGCCAGCAGCCCTATCGCCACAAGCGAGACCCAGTACTTC. Translating it yields CASSPIATSETQYF.

This clone was counted a few times. V and J are TRBV29-1 and TRBJ1-1; D remains unclear. The germline V and J ends were trimmed by 7 bases and 3 bases, with 12 bases remaining between them. From germline, CDR1 is SQVTM and CDR2 ANQGSEA. The CDR3 has 12 amino acids. For the CDR3, the DNA is TGCAGCGCCCAGGACGGAGACACTGAAGCTTTCTTT. The encoded protein is CSAQDGDTEAFF.

This clone has more than one count but fewer than ten. The rearrangement links TRBV28 to TRBJ2-7; D unresolved. The CDR3 has 12 amino acids. Trimming shortened V by 7 bases and J by 0 bases, and 7 bases separated the two germline ends. The germline CDR1 and CDR2 sequences are MDHEN and SYDVKM. Here the CDR3 reads CASTRTSYEQYF. The CDR3 DNA reads as TGTGCCAGCACCCGAACCTCCTACGAGCAGTACTTC. Variable domain in full (rest from reference TRBV28 and TRBJ2-7): DVKVTQSSRYLVKRTGEKVFLECVQDMDHENMFWYRQDPGLGLRLIYFSYDVKMKEKGDIPEGYSVSREKKERFSLILESASTNQTSMYLCASTRTSYEQYFGPGTRLTVT.

The CDR3 region has the DNA TGTGCCAGCTCTCAGATCGGGACTTTATTTGGGGAGCTGTTTTTT. Translating it yields CASSQIGTLFGELFF. The chain employs TRBV18 and TRBJ2-2, with a tentative D call TRBD2 (6 bases). The V gene's germline CDR1 is KGHSH and CDR2 LQKENI. There are 15 residues in the CDR3. The V end lost 6 bases, the J end lost 8 bases, and 19 bases lay between the germline ends.

This rearrangement joins TRBV7-9 to TRBJ2-1; possible D gene TRBD2, 6 bases. CDR1 and CDR2 from the germline V gene are SEHNR and FQNEAQ (reference sequence). V shed 3 bases and J shed 7 bases, with 10 bases lying between them. The CDR3 consists of 13 residues. The CDR3 DNA reads TGTGCCAGCAGCTTTAATAGCGGAAATGAGCAGTTCTTC. This gives the protein CASSFNSGNEQFF.

The J gene is TRBJ2-1, the V gene TRBV7-2; D not resolved. The CDR3 has 13 amino acids. CDR1 SGHTA and CDR2 FQGNSA come from the germline V gene. V lost 1 base and J lost 14, with 15 bases in between. In DNA form, the CDR3 reads TGTGCCAGCAGCTTAGATTCGGCTAGTGGGAAGTTCTTC. This translates into CASSLDSASGKFF.

The V and J genes are TRBV7-9 and TRBJ2-5; D not resolved. CDR3 length equals 17 residues. Germline CDR1 is SEHNR and CDR2 is FQNEAQ (reference sequence). The ends were cut back, 1 base at V and 5 bases at J, with 20 bases in the middle. The CDR3 bases are TGTGCCAGCAGCTTAGGCTTGCTCGAAGCTCGTTTCGAGACCCAGTACTTC. Protein product: CASSLGLLEARFETQYF.

In its sample, this clone was seen a few times. The chain carries TRBV18 and TRBJ2-3, with 13 bases aligning to TRBD2. The CDR3 totals 16 residues. V was clipped by 1 base and J by 7 bases; unmatched bases: 5. CDR1 is KGHSH, CDR2 LQKENI, per germline. CDR3 loop: CASSPRGTSGEHTQYF. In DNA form, the CDR3 reads TGTGCCAGCTCACCACGGGGGACTAGCGGGGAGCATACGCAGTATTTT.

The table lists this clone with a count of one. V is TRBV27 and J is TRBJ2-2, with 12 positions matching TRBD1. Germline V gene data show CDR1 as MNHEY and CDR2 as SMNVEV (reference sequence). The CDR3 is 18 amino acids. Trimming took 8 bases from V and 0 from J; bases not matched to a gene: 10. CDR3 bases: TGTGCCAGCCGGGACAGGGGGCGATTGTTTGCGAACACCGGGGAGCTGTTTTTT. Translating it yields CASRDRGRLFANTGELFF.

V usage is TRBV11-2 and J usage is TRBJ2-1, with TRBD1 matching over 10 bases. Losses at the gene ends were 5 bases for V and 0 bases for J; bases not matched to a gene: 4. The CDR3 sequence is 16 residues long. From germline, CDR1 is SGHAT and CDR2 FQNNGV. CDR3 in DNA: TGTGCCAGCAGCATGACAGGGGGCAGCTCCTACAATGAGCAGTTCTTC. Protein sequence: CASSMTGGSSYNEQFF.

This clone was found a few times. The J gene is TRBJ2-6, the V gene TRBV15; D not resolved. This CDR3 has 14 residues. V lost 0 bases, J lost 4 bases, and 4 bases lay in between. In germline, CDR1 is LNHNV, CDR2 YYDKDF (reference sequence). For the CDR3, the DNA is TGTGCCACCAGCAGAGACGTGGGGGCCAACGTCCTGACTTTC. Protein sequence: CATSRDVGANVLTF.

This clone was counted at least ten times. This chain connects TRBV27 to TRBJ2-7; D is possibly TRBD2 (5 bases). Germline CDR1 MNHEY, CDR2 SMNVEV (reference sequence). CDR3 length equals 15 residues. V gave up 0 bases and J gave up 3 bases, with 12 bases separating them. This CDR3 reads CASSLSGLVRYEQYF. CDR3 bases: TGTGCCAGCAGTTTATCTGGACTGGTTCGCTACGAGCAGTACTTC.

This clone was counted a single time. The V gene is TRBV6-1, the J gene TRBJ2-7; D gene ambiguous. The germline V gene has CDR1 MNHNS and CDR2 SASEGT. The CDR3 is 12 amino acids. V lost 3 bases, J lost 3 bases, and 6 bases lay in between. DNA for the CDR3: TGTGCCAGCAGTGATGCACTCTACGAGCAGTACTTC. This gives the protein CASSDALYEQYF.